One sample yielded the 31 T cell receptor beta chains listed below, sequenced in a study of blood T cell repertoires in COVID-19. The assay was immunoSEQ multiplex PCR, and TCRdb's table has in-frame clones only and misses some. Of some 160,000 clones in the sample, 86% were seen once. The sequenced sample consisted of peripheral blood. The receptors were sampled from a woman aged 70-85 years with acute or convalescent COVID-19.

This clone was counted between two and nine times. The chain employs TRBV30 and TRBJ1-2; D is perhaps TRBD1 (6 bases). The CDR3 has 12 amino acids. Trimming shortened V by 5 bases and J by 6 bases, and 13 bases separated the two germline ends. The germline V gene has CDR1 GTSNPN and CDR2 SVGIG (reference sequence). The CDR3 DNA is TGTGCCTGGGGGAAAGACAGGAATGGCTACACCTTC. It encodes CAWGKDRNGYTF.

This clone was recorded once. This chain joins TRBV4-3 and TRBJ2-1, with 8 bases lining up with TRBD2. The CDR3 runs 15 residues. Germline CDR1 and CDR2: LGHNA and YSLEER. Trimming cost V 1 base and J 3 bases; bases outside gene matches: 2. CDR3 region: CASSQGRGVYNEQFF. The DNA of the CDR3 is TGCGCCAGCAGCCAAGGGCGGGGGGTCTACAATGAGCAGTTCTTC.

This chain connects TRBV3-1 (or the pseudogene TRBV3-2) to TRBJ2-5; TRBD1 is a possible D gene (6 bases). CDR3 size: 13 residues. Germline V CDR1 and CDR2: LGHDT, YNNKEL (reference sequence). Trimming pared 7 bases from V and 4 bases from J, leaving 13 bases between. This CDR3 is CASKAGVRETQYF. The CDR3 coding sequence is TGTGCCAGCAAAGCAGGGGTTAGAGAGACCCAGTACTTC.

The chain joins TRBV7-2 to TRBJ1-5; a possible D gene is TRBD1 (5 bases). Trimming removed 3 bases from V and 7 bases from J, with 13 bases in between. The length of the CDR3 is 14 residues. The germline gives CDR1 SGHTA, CDR2 FQGNSA. CDR3 sequence reads: CASSFGQGPQPQHF. The CDR3 region has the DNA TGTGCCAGCAGCTTCGGCCAGGGTCCGCAGCCCCAGCATTTT.

The chain has TRBV13 and TRBJ1-6; 10 nucleotides agree with TRBD1. V lost 3 bases to trimming and J lost 16 bases; unmatched junction nucleotides: 15. Germline V gives CDR1 PRHDT, CDR2 FYEKMQ (reference sequence). This CDR3 is 16 amino acids long. The DNA of the CDR3 is TGTGCCAGCAGCTTCAGACACGGGACAGGGGATCTTTCTCTCCACTTT. Amino acids: CASSFRHGTGDLSLHF.

The genes are TRBV3-1 (or the pseudogene TRBV3-2) and TRBJ2-5; 11 positions match TRBD2. CDR3 length: 15 residues. In germline, CDR1 is LGHDT, CDR2 YNNKEL (reference sequence). The ends lost 4 bases at V and 6 bases at J; junction bases unmatched: 7. The CDR3 protein is CASSLSGGAAQTQYF. The CDR3 DNA sequence: TGTGCCAGCAGCCTTAGCGGGGGGGCCGCGCAGACCCAGTACTTC.

V is TRBV5-5 and J is TRBJ2-3, with 8 bases aligning to TRBD1. The CDR3 sequence is 14 residues long. Germline V lookup: CDR1 SGHKS, CDR2 YYEKEE (reference sequence). V lost 3 bases and J lost 0; bases outside the gene matches: 0. In DNA form, the CDR3 reads TGTGCCAGCAGCTGGGACAGGAGCACAGATACGCAGTATTTT. This sequence encodes CASSWDRSTDTQYF.

This clone was seen a handful of times. CDR3: CASSTGAEETQYF. The CDR3 coding sequence is TGCGCCAGCAGCACAGGGGCCGAAGAGACCCAGTACTTC. The J gene is TRBJ2-5, the V gene TRBV5-1, with 7 bases lining up with TRBD1. Looked up from germline, CDR1 is SGHRS and CDR2 is YFSETQ. Trimming removed 4 bases from V and 3 bases from J; junction bases left unmatched: 3. The CDR3 has 13 amino acids.

The chain links TRBV7-9 to TRBJ1-2; D uncertain. CDR1 is SEHNR and CDR2 is FQNEAQ in the germline V gene (reference sequence). CDR3 length: 13 amino acids. V lost 5 bases, J lost 8 bases, and 15 bases lay in between. This chain's CDR3 is CASSRETGGGYTF. Written as DNA, the CDR3 is TGTGCCAGCAGCCGCGAGACGGGTGGAGGCTACACCTTC.

The rearrangement links TRBV10-3 to TRBJ1-5; weak D call: TRBD1 (5 bases). The length of the CDR3 is 14 residues. The V end was cut by 2 bases, the J end by 9 bases, with 14 bases between. CDR1 and CDR2 (germline): ENHRY, SYGVKD. The CDR3 here is CAISETQIGGPQHF. CDR3 DNA sequence: TGTGCCATCAGTGAGACCCAAATCGGGGGGCCCCAGCATTTT.

The rearrangement links TRBV4-3 to TRBJ2-2, with D uncertain. The CDR3 has 15 residues. Trimming removed 4 bases at V and 8 bases at J, with 17 bases between. Germline assignment: CDR1 LGHNA and CDR2 YSLEER. The CDR3 region is CASSLQHPSTGELFF. As DNA, the CDR3 is TGCGCCAGCAGCCTACAGCATCCTTCCACTGGGGAGCTGTTTTTT.

The chain couples TRBV5-4 to TRBJ2-7; 9 bases map to TRBD1. V was clipped by 0 bases and J by 2 bases; unmatched bases: 3. Germline V CDR1 and CDR2: SGHNT, YYREEE (reference sequence). The CDR3 runs to 15 residues. CDR3 loop: CASSLGGTGPYEQYF. The CDR3 region has the DNA TGTGCCAGCAGCTTGGGGGGGACAGGGCCCTACGAGCAGTACTTC.

This clone was found a few times. One junction end disagrees with the germline gene, perhaps due to a read error. The chain recombines TRBV6-2 or TRBV6-3 with TRBJ1-2; 9 bases agree with TRBD1. The length of the CDR3 is 13 residues. Looked up from germline, CDR1 is MNHEY and CDR2 is SVGEGT. The CDR3 sequence: CASSNPRTGATAF. In DNA, the CDR3 is TGTGCCAGCAGTAACCCCCGGACAGGGGCCACAGCCTTC.

This clone was observed a handful of times. V gene TRBV6-4 combines with J gene TRBJ1-1; D is possibly TRBD1 (5 bases). Germline V gene lookup returns CDR1 MRHNA and CDR2 SNTAGT. Trimming took 3 bases from V and 2 from J, leaving 10 bases between them. The CDR3 has 14 amino acids. CDR3 region: CASSDRQTNTEAFF. Here the CDR3 DNA reads TGTGCCAGCAGTGATCGACAGACCAACACTGAAGCTTTCTTT.

The J gene is TRBJ1-3, the V gene TRBV9; the match to TRBD1 covers 8 bases. Germline-derived CDR1 and CDR2 are SGDLS and YYNGEE. The CDR3 sequence is 16 residues long. Trimming took 1 base from V and 2 from J; bases not matched to a gene: 5. The CDR3 spells CASSVRQGAPGNTIYF. The CDR3 nucleotides are TGTGCCAGCAGCGTACGGCAGGGGGCCCCTGGAAACACCATATATTTT.

V is TRBV7-9 and J is TRBJ1-2; possible D gene TRBD1, 6 bases. Germline CDR1 and CDR2: SEHNR and FQNEAQ (reference sequence). The CDR3 covers 14 residues. The V end was cut by 6 bases, the J end by 4 bases, with 15 bases between. CDR3 amino acids: CASSRSSGAYGYTF. Here the CDR3 DNA reads TGTGCCAGCAGTCGGAGTTCAGGGGCCTATGGCTACACCTTC.

The V and J genes are TRBV28 and TRBJ1-6; D is uncertain. Germline CDR1 MDHEN, CDR2 SYDVKM. The CDR3 covers 14 residues. Trimming pared 4 bases from V and 10 bases from J, leaving 14 bases between. CDR3 region: CASSSPGSRSPLHF. In DNA form, the CDR3 reads TGTGCCAGCAGTTCCCCGGGAAGCAGGTCACCCCTCCACTTT. The full variable domain, its missing parts supplied by reference TRBV28 and TRBJ1-6, is DVKVTQSSRYLVKRTGEKVFLECVQDMDHENMFWYRQDPGLGLRLIYFSYDVKMKEKGDIPEGYSVSREKKERFSLILESASTNQTSMYLCASSSPGSRSPLHFGNGTRLTVT.

This clone appeared a few times. The chain couples TRBV4-3 to TRBJ1-2, with D unclear. The CDR3 is made up of 14 amino acids. Germline assignment: CDR1 LGHNA and CDR2 YSLEER. Trimming removed 0 bases from V and 7 bases from J, with 12 bases in between. Here the CDR3 reads CASSQDPGYGGYTF. DNA of the CDR3: TGCGCCAGCAGCCAAGACCCGGGTTACGGTGGCTACACCTTC.

Concerning this clone itself: The junction shows a germline mismatch at one end, possibly a read error. The chain couples TRBV7-7 to TRBJ2-5; 7 bases agree with TRBD1. The germline V gene encodes CDR1 SSHAT and CDR2 FNYEAQ (reference sequence). CDR3 size: 16 residues. The DNA of the CDR3 is TGTGCTAGCAGCTTACAGGGGACGACCCCCTGGGAGACCCAGTACTTC. It specifies CASSLQGTTPWETQYF.

J is TRBJ2-1 and V is TRBV2, with D unresolved. CDR3 length equals 14 residues. Germline CDR1 SNHLY, CDR2 FYNNEI. Trimming left V 10 bases short and J 7 bases short, with 20 bases between. DNA for the CDR3: TGTGCCACCCGGTTACGGAACCTAGGTAATGAGCAGTTCTTC. The encoded protein is CATRLRNLGNEQFF.

This clone was counted once. In nucleotides, the CDR3 is TGTGCCAGTAGAGCCGGGACAGCGATCAATCAGCCCCAGCATTTT. It yields the protein CASRAGTAINQPQHF. The chain is built from TRBV19 and TRBJ1-5; 7 positions agree with TRBD1. V lost 6 bases, J lost 3 bases, and 8 bases stayed unmatched. The length of the CDR3 is 15 residues. Germline loops: CDR1 LNHDA, CDR2 SQIVND (reference sequence).

The genes are TRBV3-1 (or the pseudogene TRBV3-2) and TRBJ1-6; TRBD1 matches 9 bases. V shed 2 bases, J shed 10 bases, and the junction held 9 bases outside the gene matches. Germline assignment: CDR1 LGHDT and CDR2 YNNKEL (reference sequence). The CDR3 runs to 16 residues. The CDR3 spells CASSQPGTGGGSPLHF. In nucleotides, the CDR3 is TGTGCCAGCAGCCAACCGGGAACAGGGGGCGGATCACCCCTCCACTTT.

The V call is TRBV3-1 (or the pseudogene TRBV3-2), the J call TRBJ2-5; 12 positions match TRBD2. Germline V gene sequence: CDR1 LGHDT, CDR2 YNNKEL (reference sequence). There are 14 residues in the CDR3. The V gene end was trimmed by 6 bases and the J gene end by 2 bases; junction bases not matched to a gene: 1. CDR3 sequence: CASSGLAGQETQYF. The CDR3 bases are TGTGCCAGCAGTGGACTAGCGGGGCAAGAGACCCAGTACTTC.

The gene calls are TRBV29-1 and TRBJ2-2, with TRBD2 identical over 7 bases. The CDR3 covers 16 residues. Germline CDR1 SQVTM, CDR2 ANQGSEA. The V and J ends lost 4 bases and 1 base, in that order; junction bases with no gene match: 9. The CDR3 loop is CSVGLKGRENTGELFF. CDR3 in DNA: TGCAGCGTTGGGCTGAAGGGGAGGGAGAACACCGGGGAGCTGTTTTTT.

The chain joins TRBV7-9 to TRBJ2-1; 7 bases match TRBD1. Germline loops: CDR1 SEHNR, CDR2 FQNEAQ (reference sequence). The ends lost 6 bases at V and 2 bases at J; junction bases unmatched: 7. The CDR3 is 15 residues long. The CDR3 reads CASSLRQGPYNEQFF. For the CDR3, the DNA is TGTGCCAGCAGTTTACGACAGGGACCCTACAATGAGCAGTTCTTC.

This clone was seen once. This chain uses TRBV19 with TRBJ2-1; 10 bases align to TRBD2. This CDR3 comprises 15 residues. CDR1 is LNHDA, CDR2 SQIVND, per germline (reference sequence). Trimming removed 3 bases from V and 8 bases from J; junction bases left unmatched: 7. CDR3 sequence reads: CASSIEREGVDEQFF. As DNA, the CDR3 is TGTGCCAGTAGTATCGAGCGGGAGGGGGTCGATGAGCAGTTCTTC.

This clone was counted between two and nine times. The chain employs TRBV28 and TRBJ1-1; TRBD1 matches at 7 bases. The germline gives CDR1 MDHEN, CDR2 SYDVKM. The V segment lost 3 bases and the J segment 0 bases; nucleotides outside the gene matches: 19. The CDR3 has 20 residues. The CDR3 here is CASSFELTGIIKPMNTEAFF. CDR3 bases: TGTGCCAGCAGTTTCGAACTGACAGGGATAATAAAACCGATGAACACTGAAGCTTTCTTT.

V usage is TRBV6-5 and J usage is TRBJ2-7, with D possibly being TRBD1 (6 bases). The CDR3 loop spans 15 amino acids. V lost 7 bases, J lost 1 base, and 17 bases lay in between. From germline, CDR1 is MNHEY and CDR2 SVGAGI. The CDR3 region is CASKDPSTGSYEQYF. The CDR3 DNA reads TGTGCCAGCAAGGACCCTTCGACAGGTTCCTACGAGCAGTACTTC.

The chain uses TRBV5-1 and TRBJ1-4; D perhaps matches TRBD1 (5 bases). Trimming shortened V by 4 bases and J by 0 bases, and 10 bases separated the two germline ends. This CDR3 has 15 amino acids. Germline assignment: CDR1 SGHRS and CDR2 YFSETQ. The CDR3 DNA sequence: TGCGCCAGCAGCGTACAGGCGGCAACTAATGAAAAACTGTTTTTT. Its translation is CASSVQAATNEKLFF.

The chain is built from TRBV5-1 and TRBJ1-4; D possibly corresponds to TRBD1 (5 bases). CDR3 length equals 16 residues. CDR1 and CDR2 (germline): SGHRS, YFSETQ. Trimming stripped 0 bases from V and 0 bases from J, with 9 bases between. Written as DNA, the CDR3 is TGCGCCAGCAGCTTGGGACAGCTTTCAACTAATGAAAAACTGTTTTTT. It specifies CASSLGQLSTNEKLFF.

This rearrangement joins TRBV6-1 to TRBJ2-2; a possible D gene is TRBD1 (6 bases). In germline, CDR1 is MNHNS, CDR2 SASEGT. This CDR3 contains 12 residues. Trimming removed 8 bases from V and 4 bases from J, with 8 bases in between. CDR3 protein: CASSGVTGELFF. In DNA, the CDR3 is TGTGCCAGCTCAGGGGTCACCGGGGAGCTGTTTTTT.